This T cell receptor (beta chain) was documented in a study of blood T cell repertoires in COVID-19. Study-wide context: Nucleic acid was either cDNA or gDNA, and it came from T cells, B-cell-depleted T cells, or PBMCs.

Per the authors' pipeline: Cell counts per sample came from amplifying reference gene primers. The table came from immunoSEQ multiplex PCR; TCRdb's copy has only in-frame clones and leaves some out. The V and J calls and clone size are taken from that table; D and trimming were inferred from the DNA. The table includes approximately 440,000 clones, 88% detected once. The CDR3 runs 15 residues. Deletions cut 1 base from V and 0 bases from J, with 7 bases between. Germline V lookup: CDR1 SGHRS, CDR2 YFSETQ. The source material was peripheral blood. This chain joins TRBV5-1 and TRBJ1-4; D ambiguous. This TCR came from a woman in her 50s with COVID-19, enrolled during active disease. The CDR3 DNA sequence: TGCGCCAGCAGCTTGCGGTCCGCAACTAATGAAAAACTGTTTTTT. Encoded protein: CASSLRSATNEKLFF.